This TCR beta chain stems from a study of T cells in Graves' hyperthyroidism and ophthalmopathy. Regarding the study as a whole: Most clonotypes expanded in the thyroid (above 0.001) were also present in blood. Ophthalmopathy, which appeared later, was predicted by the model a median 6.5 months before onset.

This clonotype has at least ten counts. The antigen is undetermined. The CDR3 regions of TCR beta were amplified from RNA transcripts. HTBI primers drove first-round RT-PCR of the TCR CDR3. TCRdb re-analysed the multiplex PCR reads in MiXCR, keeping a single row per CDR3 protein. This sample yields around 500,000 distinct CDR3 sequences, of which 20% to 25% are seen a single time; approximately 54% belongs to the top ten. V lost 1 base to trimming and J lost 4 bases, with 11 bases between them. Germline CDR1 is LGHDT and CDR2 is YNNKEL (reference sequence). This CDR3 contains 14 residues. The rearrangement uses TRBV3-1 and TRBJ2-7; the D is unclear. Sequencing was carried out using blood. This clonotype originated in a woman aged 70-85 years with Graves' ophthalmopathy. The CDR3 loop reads CASSQGRGGYEQYF. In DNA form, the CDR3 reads TGTGCCAGCAGCCAAGGTCGTGGCGGATACGAGCAGTACTTC.